This T cell receptor (beta chain) appears in the sequencing data of a study of shared clonotypes between healthy human individuals. Study outcomes and limitations: Naive subsets typically showed greater estimated richness than memory subsets.

Every subset's genomic DNA went evenly onto several immunoSEQ plates. Sequencing was performed with immunoSEQ multiplex PCR; in TCRdb, only in-frame clones are kept and a portion is missing. The sample consists of under 850,000 clones, around 93% of them appearing once. About this clone itself: Its antigen is unknown.

Terminally differentiated effector memory CD45RA+ cells were excluded from the naive CD8 cells, which were CD45RO-negative and positively selected for CCR7. Trimming shortened V by 6 bases and J by 1 base, and 12 bases separated the two germline ends. There are 15 residues in the CDR3. The germline V gene has CDR1 MGHRA and CDR2 YSYEKL. The V gene is TRBV4-1, the J gene TRBJ2-2; TRBD2 is a possible D gene (5 bases). The specimen was naive CD8+ T cells sorted from blood. The sequence derives from a man in his thirties or forties in good health. The CDR3 spells CASSILGLNTGELFF. For the CDR3, the DNA is TGCGCCAGCAGTATACTAGGGTTGAACACCGGGGAGCTGTTTTTT.